The next 22 T cell receptor beta chains were all read from a single sample in a study of CD8 T cells in Susac syndrome. An amount of RNA that ranged from roughly 0.45 to 1 ug was reverse transcribed with random hexamers. TCRdb re-called the immunoSEQ multiplex PCR reads through MiXCR, storing one row per CDR3 protein. This sample has around 170,000 distinct CDR3 sequences, with roughly 95% found just once. Sequenced sample: CD4+ T cells from PBMCs. The source of these receptors is a human donor with Susac syndrome.

This chain joins TRBV6-5 and TRBJ2-5; D is ambiguous. The CDR3 runs 15 residues. Germline V gene data show CDR1 as MNHEY and CDR2 as SVGAGI. The V end was cut by 4 bases, the J end by 0 bases, with 12 bases between. The CDR3 loop reads CASSSLSEDQETQYF. CDR3 sequence (DNA): TGTGCCAGCAGTTCGCTAAGCGAGGACCAAGAGACCCAGTACTTC.

CDR3 sequence: CASRRRPVVNTGELFF. In nucleotides, the CDR3 is TGTGCCAGCAGGCGACGTCCGGTCGTGAACACCGGGGAGCTGTTTTTT. The chain recombines TRBV7-9 with TRBJ2-2, with D hard to call. Germline CDR1 reads SEHNR; CDR2 reads FQNEAQ (reference sequence). The V gene lost 6 bases and the J gene lost 1 base, with 15 bases spanning the gap. CDR3 length: 16 amino acids.

The gene calls are TRBV19 and TRBJ1-1, with 7 nucleotides matching TRBD1. The CDR3 covers 13 residues. The trim removed 6 bases at V and 4 bases at J, leaving 5 bases unmatched. Germline CDR1 and CDR2: LNHDA and SQIVND (reference sequence). CDR3 sequence: CASRPGGSTEAFF. The CDR3 DNA is TGTGCCAGTAGACCAGGGGGGAGCACTGAAGCTTTCTTT.

The chain couples TRBV20-1 to TRBJ2-7; possible D gene TRBD2, 5 bases. Trimming stripped 3 bases from V and 0 bases from J, with 9 bases between. This CDR3 has 13 residues. Per the germline V gene, CDR1 is DFQATT and CDR2 is SNEGSKA (reference sequence). The chain's CDR3 is CSARSSLSYEQYF. CDR3 sequence (DNA): TGCAGTGCTAGGTCTAGCCTCTCCTACGAGCAGTACTTC.

J is TRBJ2-6 and V is TRBV27, with TRBD1 matching over 7 bases. Germline loops: CDR1 MNHEY, CDR2 SMNVEV (reference sequence). The CDR3 is made up of 13 amino acids. V lost 4 bases and J lost 9; bases outside the gene matches: 3. The CDR3 sequence: CASSSGQVNVLTF. The CDR3 DNA sequence: TGTGCCAGCAGTTCAGGACAGGTCAACGTCCTGACTTTC.

The chain uses TRBV7-3 and TRBJ2-1; D is ambiguous. This CDR3 has 12 amino acids. Deletions cut 5 bases from V and 9 bases from J, with 11 bases between. CDR1 is SGHTA, CDR2 FQGTGA, per germline. CDR3 DNA sequence: TGTGCCAGCAGCGACCCGGGTGGTGAGCAGTTCTTC. Amino acid sequence: CASSDPGGEQFF.

V usage is TRBV5-4 and J usage is TRBJ1-3; D perhaps matches TRBD1 (6 bases). CDR3 length: 13 amino acids. V gave up 2 bases and J gave up 6 bases, with 9 bases separating them. CDR1 SGHNT and CDR2 YYREEE come from the germline V gene (reference sequence). DNA of the CDR3: TGTGCCAGCAGCTTTGCAGGGGCAAACACCATATATTTT. As protein: CASSFAGANTIYF.

A single count supports this clonotype. The rearrangement uses TRBV11-2 and TRBJ1-1; D ambiguous. The V end lost 3 bases, the J end lost 1 base, and 9 bases lay between the germline ends. Germline lookup yields CDR1 SGHAT and CDR2 FQNNGV. The CDR3 runs to 14 residues. Here the CDR3 reads CASSLTVGNTEAFF. The CDR3 DNA is TGTGCCAGCAGCTTGACGGTAGGGAACACTGAAGCTTTCTTT.

The chain joins TRBV29-1 to TRBJ2-2; the D gene could be TRBD1 or TRBD2 (5 bases each). The CDR3 extends over 14 amino acids. The ends were cut back, 8 bases at V and 0 bases at J, with 13 bases in the middle. CDR1 SQVTM and CDR2 ANQGSEA come from the germline V gene. The CDR3 DNA reads TGCAGCATAGGGGACCGAACGAACACCGGGGAGCTGTTTTTT. The encoded protein is CSIGDRTNTGELFF.

A single count supports this clonotype. The CDR3 sequence: CASSSLGFGTDTQYF. CDR3 DNA: TGTGCCAGCAGCTCTCTAGGGTTCGGGACAGATACGCAGTATTTT. The genes are TRBV7-9 and TRBJ2-3; no clear D gene. Germline V CDR1 and CDR2: SEHNR, FQNEAQ (reference sequence). The CDR3 loop spans 15 amino acids. The V gene lost 4 bases and the J gene lost 3 bases, with 14 bases spanning the gap.

V and J are TRBV28 and TRBJ2-5; TRBD2 aligns across 13 bases. The CDR3 sequence is 16 residues long. With V trimmed by 6 bases and J by 4 bases, 8 bases remained unmatched. Germline V gene lookup returns CDR1 MDHEN and CDR2 SYDVKM. The CDR3 nucleotides are TGTGCCAGCAGCTCCAGGACTAGCGGGAGAAGAGAGACCCAGTACTTC. Translated: CASSSRTSGRRETQYF.

This clonotype has a handful of counts. The gene calls are TRBV5-4 and TRBJ2-3; D is uncertain. This CDR3 spans 14 amino acids. The V and J ends lost 4 bases and 0 bases respectively, with 9 bases between them. Looked up from germline, CDR1 is SGHNT and CDR2 is YYREEE (reference sequence). The CDR3 region is CASSPGLSTDTQYF. In DNA, the CDR3 is TGTGCCAGCAGCCCGGGCCTAAGCACAGATACGCAGTATTTT.

The chain carries TRBV7-3 and TRBJ2-2, with 11 positions matching TRBD2. The junction had 9 bases not matched to a gene; V was cut back by 5 bases and J by 7 bases. Germline values: CDR1 SGHTA, CDR2 FQGTGA. The CDR3 spans 16 residues. The CDR3 region has the DNA TGTGCCAGCAGCCTTAGCGGGGGGGCCTTGAACGGGGAGCTGTTTTTT. Translating it yields CASSLSGGALNGELFF.

The chain links TRBV29-1 to TRBJ2-3; D gene unclear. Between the trimmed V and J ends, which lost 7 bases and 8 bases, there was a span of 10 bases. CDR1 is SQVTM and CDR2 is ANQGSEA in the germline V gene. This CDR3 is 10 amino acids long. This chain's CDR3 is CSADTPTQYF. The DNA of the CDR3 is TGCAGCGCTGATACGCCTACGCAGTATTTT.

This chain links TRBV15 with TRBJ2-7; TRBD1 might be the D (5 bases). The V gene's germline CDR1 is LNHNV and CDR2 YYDKDF (reference sequence). This CDR3 is 16 amino acids long. Trimming took 8 bases from V and 1 from J, leaving 21 bases between them. Here the CDR3 DNA reads TGTGCCACCTCCCCTGGGGCAGTCGACTGGTCCTACGAGCAGTACTTC. Its translation: CATSPGAVDWSYEQYF.

V gene TRBV6-5 combines with J gene TRBJ1-2; TRBD1 aligns across 7 bases. V lost 6 bases, J lost 8 bases, and 9 bases stayed unmatched. In germline, CDR1 is MNHEY, CDR2 SVGAGI. The CDR3 has 13 amino acids. CDR3 sequence: CASRPTGYVGYTF. The CDR3 coding sequence is TGTGCCAGCAGACCGACAGGGTATGTCGGCTACACCTTC.

V gene TRBV30 combines with J gene TRBJ1-5; D unresolved. This CDR3 region has 15 residues. The ends were cut back, 3 bases at V and 2 bases at J, with 14 bases in the middle. Germline assignment: CDR1 GTSNPN and CDR2 SVGIG (reference sequence). CDR3 nucleotide sequence: TGTGCCTGGAGCCTGGATCTGTGGGGCAATCAGCCCCAGCATTTT. Translation: CAWSLDLWGNQPQHF.

V and J are TRBV20-1 and TRBJ1-5, with D unresolved. Looked up from germline, CDR1 is DFQATT and CDR2 is SNEGSKA (reference sequence). The CDR3 has 12 residues. Trimming took off 3 bases at V and 7 bases at J, with 10 bases between the two ends. CDR3 coding DNA: TGCAGTGCTAGTAGTGAATGGCAGCCCCAGCATTTT. This translates into CSASSEWQPQHF.

J is TRBJ2-5 and V is TRBV20-1; TRBD2 is a possible D gene (5 bases). The ends were cut back, 4 bases at V and 4 bases at J, with 13 bases in the middle. This CDR3 has 13 residues. In germline, CDR1 is DFQATT, CDR2 SNEGSKA (reference sequence). For the CDR3, the DNA is TGCAGTGCTACAAAGTCCGGAGGAGAGACCCAGTACTTC. Amino acids: CSATKSGGETQYF.

The V call is TRBV29-1, the J call TRBJ2-7; D may be TRBD2 (6 bases). The V and J ends lost 3 bases and 5 bases respectively, with 11 bases between them. The CDR3 length is 12 residues. Germline assignment: CDR1 SQVTM and CDR2 ANQGSEA. The CDR3 spells CSVELWGDEQYF. The CDR3 nucleotides are TGCAGCGTTGAGTTATGGGGGGACGAGCAGTACTTC.

The rearrangement links TRBV4-2 to TRBJ2-3, with 13 bases matching TRBD2. The CDR3 totals 19 residues. CDR1 and CDR2 (germline): LGHNA, YNFKEQ. V gave up 2 bases and J gave up 4 bases; unmatched junction bases: 12. The CDR3 DNA sequence: TGTGCCAGCAGCCAAACTAGGACTAGCGGGAGAGTGATCGCAGATACGCAGTATTTT. It specifies CASSQTRTSGRVIADTQYF.

The gene calls are TRBV27 and TRBJ1-2; 7 bases map to TRBD1. Trimming took 3 bases from V and 2 from J; bases not matched to a gene: 3. Germline CDR1 is MNHEY and CDR2 is SMNVEV (reference sequence). There are 14 residues in the CDR3. In nucleotides, the CDR3 is TGTGCCAGCAGTTTTGACAGGGCAAACTATGGCTACACCTTC. Protein sequence: CASSFDRANYGYTF.